This T cell receptor (beta chain) was sequenced for a study of blood T cell repertoires in COVID-19. Study-level background: Samples came from the United States, Italy and Spain, spanning acute and convalescent COVID-19. Sample material is recorded as cDNA or gDNA derived from T cells, B-cell-depleted T cells, or PBMCs.

V shed 3 bases and J 9 bases; nucleotides not matched to a gene: 5. CDR3 length: 13 residues. Germline CDR1 reads DFQATT; CDR2 reads SNEGSKA (reference sequence). In the source study's methods: Amplifying reference gene primers gave estimates of nucleated cell counts. The repertoire was sequenced with immunoSEQ multiplex PCR; TCRdb's copy has only in-frame clones and lacks some. V, J and clone size were drawn from that table, and D and trimming were deduced from the DNA. The table includes approximately 55,000 clones, around nine tenths detected once. The receptor's source is a man aged 40-50 years with acute or convalescent COVID-19. The rearrangement uses TRBV20-1 and TRBJ2-1; 10 nucleotides match TRBD2. The sample comprised peripheral blood. CDR3 DNA sequence: TGCAGTGCTAGTTTCCTAGCGGGAGTTGAGCAGTTCTTC. This gives the protein CSASFLAGVEQFF.